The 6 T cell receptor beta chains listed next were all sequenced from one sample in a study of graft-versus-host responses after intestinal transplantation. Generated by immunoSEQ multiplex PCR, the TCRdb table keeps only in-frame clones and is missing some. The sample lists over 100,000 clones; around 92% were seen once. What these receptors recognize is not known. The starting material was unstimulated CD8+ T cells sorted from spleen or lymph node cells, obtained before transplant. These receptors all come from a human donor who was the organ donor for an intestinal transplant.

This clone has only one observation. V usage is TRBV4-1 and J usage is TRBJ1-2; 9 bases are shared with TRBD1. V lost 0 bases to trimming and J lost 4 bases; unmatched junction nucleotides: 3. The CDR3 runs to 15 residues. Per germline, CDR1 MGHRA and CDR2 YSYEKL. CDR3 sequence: CASSQEGQGFYGYTF. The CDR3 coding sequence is TGCGCCAGCAGCCAAGAGGGACAGGGATTCTATGGCTACACCTTC.

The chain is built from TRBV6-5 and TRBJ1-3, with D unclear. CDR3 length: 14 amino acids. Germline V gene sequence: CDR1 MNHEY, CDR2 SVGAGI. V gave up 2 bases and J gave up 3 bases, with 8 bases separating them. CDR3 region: CASSYARNGNTIYF. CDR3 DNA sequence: TGTGCCAGCAGTTACGCCCGAAATGGAAACACCATATATTTT.

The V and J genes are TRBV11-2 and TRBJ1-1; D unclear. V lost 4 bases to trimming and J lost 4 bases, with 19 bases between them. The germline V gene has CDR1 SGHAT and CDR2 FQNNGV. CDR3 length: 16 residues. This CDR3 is CASSSAPMVLGTEAFF. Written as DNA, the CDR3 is TGTGCCAGCAGCTCGGCCCCTATGGTCTTGGGCACTGAAGCTTTCTTT.

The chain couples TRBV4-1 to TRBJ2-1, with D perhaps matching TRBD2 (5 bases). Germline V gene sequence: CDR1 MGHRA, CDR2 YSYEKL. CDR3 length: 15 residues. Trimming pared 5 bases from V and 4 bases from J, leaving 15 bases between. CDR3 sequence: CASSEGTGSYNEQFF. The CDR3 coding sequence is TGCGCCAGCAGCGAAGGCACGGGATCGTACAATGAGCAGTTCTTC.

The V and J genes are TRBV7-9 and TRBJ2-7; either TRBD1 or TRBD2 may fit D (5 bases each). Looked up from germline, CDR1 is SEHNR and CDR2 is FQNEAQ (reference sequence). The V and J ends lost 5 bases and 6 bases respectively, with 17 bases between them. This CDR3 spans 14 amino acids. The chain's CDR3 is CASSPRDLPGEQYF. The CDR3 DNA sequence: TGTGCCAGCAGCCCCCGGGACCTCCCCGGCGAGCAGTACTTC.

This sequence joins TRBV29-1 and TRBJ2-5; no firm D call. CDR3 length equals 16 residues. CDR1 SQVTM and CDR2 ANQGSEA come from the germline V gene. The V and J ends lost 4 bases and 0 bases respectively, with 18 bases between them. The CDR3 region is CSVVWGGNSHQETQYF. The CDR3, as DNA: TGCAGCGTTGTGTGGGGTGGGAACTCCCACCAAGAGACCCAGTACTTC.